This TCR beta chain was recorded in a study of T cell responses to AZD1222 COVID-19 vaccine. CDR1 SGHTS and CDR2 YDEGEE come from the germline V gene. This CDR3 has 15 residues. V lost 5 bases to trimming and J lost 6 bases; unmatched junction nucleotides: 9. Produced via immunoSEQ multiplex PCR; TCRdb's table is partial and in-frame only. The table shows 65,000 to 90,000 clones, with 88% occurring only once. This sequence joins TRBV5-8 and TRBJ2-7, with TRBD2 matching 12 bases. The material was peripheral blood, obtained on day 0 of AZD1222 vaccination. This receptor was identified in an adult in good health. As DNA, the CDR3 is TGTGCCAGCAGTGCTATCCTAGCGGGAGGGATCGAGCAGTACTTC. Amino acid sequence: CASSAILAGGIEQYF.